Listed below are T cell receptor beta chains from one sample, sequenced in a study of read filtering for tumor transcriptome and immune sequencing. TCRdb reprocessed the reads via MiXCR and lists one record per CDR3 protein. The data hold 75,000 to 95,000 distinct CDR3 sequences, with about a fifth observed a single time. Sequencing was performed on a population of CD138-negative cells sorted from bone marrow. Receptors originate from a donor at least 40 years old with multiple myeloma. Both conserved end residues are part of each CDR3. Fields, in order: V gene, clone size, J gene, CDR3 protein. Clone size is stated in some rows and not others, as once, few, many or a class when expanded.

>TRBV11-2|few|TRBJ2-3
CASSLRQDIPTDTQYF
>TRBV4-1|many|TRBJ2-1
CASSQGTSRIEQFF
>TRBV2|few|TRBJ2-4
CASSDETQNIQYF
>TRBV18|many|TRBJ2-2
CASSLADPQITGELFF
>TRBV28|many|TRBJ2-7
CASRSGPTYEQYF
>TRBV6-1|many|TRBJ2-5
CASSRGQATIAQETQYF
>TRBV10-3|NA|TRBJ2-7
CAIRRGSSYEQYF
>TRBV19|few|TRBJ2-7
CASSMSAGDIYEQYF
>TRBV9|many|TRBJ1-6
CASSETGASSYNSPLHF
>TRBV7-9|few|TRBJ2-1
CASSLGKSGTGFYNEQFF
>TRBV2|many|TRBJ2-3
CASTGQFTDTQYF
>TRBV7-9|NA|TRBJ2-3
CASSPYSDTQYF
>TRBV7-3|many|TRBJ2-1
CASSPGHLSYNEQFF
>TRBV2|NA|TRBJ2-5
CASSQAGGRQETQYF
>TRBV5-1|NA|TRBJ1-3
CATQGPGSGNTIYF
>TRBV12-3/TRBV12-4|few|TRBJ1-1
CASTPARGEGNTEAFF
>TRBV12-3/TRBV12-4|many|TRBJ2-2
CASSSPMRAYTGELFF
>TRBV5-1|many|TRBJ2-3
CASSFGTSGVRDTQYF
>TRBV2|many|TRBJ2-1
CASSDGGSYNEQFF
>TRBV7-9|many|TRBJ2-7
CASSLGPGEQYF
>TRBV20-1|many|TRBJ2-1
CSARGGSRGGYNEQFF
>TRBV3-1|many|TRBJ2-2
CASSQSKGLANDGELFF
>TRBV28|many|TRBJ1-2
CATALSNYGYTF
>TRBV2|many|TRBJ1-4
CASREQSSNEKLFF
>TRBV12-3/TRBV12-4|many|TRBJ1-2
CASSRTPVNYGYTF